A single sample gave rise to the 27 T cell receptor beta chains below, sequenced in a study of CD8+ T cells in alopecia areata. As for treatment: oral pan-JAK inhibitor, 5-10 mg twice daily. The sequencing template was cDNA reverse transcribed from extracted RNA. Generated by immunoSEQ multiplex PCR, the TCRdb table keeps only in-frame clones and is missing some. In the table there are under 150,000 clones, less than 70% of which are singletons. This material consisted of CD4+ T cells sorted from blood, taken at week 24, from a patient treated with tofacitinib. These TCRs come from a human donor with alopecia areata.

This clone occurred a few times. V is TRBV5-1 and J is TRBJ2-5; D tentatively fits TRBD1 or TRBD2 (5 bases each). Looked up from germline, CDR1 is SGHRS and CDR2 is YFSETQ. The CDR3 sequence is 14 residues long. Trimming cost V 6 bases and J 5 bases, with 17 bases left between them. The CDR3 DNA follows: TGCGCCAGCACCACCGGGACCTCCCGGGAGACCCAGTACTTC. It encodes CASTTGTSRETQYF.

This chain joins TRBV4-2 and TRBJ2-2; 10 bases agree with TRBD1. The CDR3 has 17 amino acids. Germline V gives CDR1 LGHNA, CDR2 YNFKEQ. With 2 bases clipped from V and 6 bases from J, the junction kept 9 bases outside the gene matches. The CDR3 region is CASSQTVGTGASGELFF. Here the CDR3 DNA reads TGTGCCAGCAGCCAAACCGTGGGGACAGGGGCGTCCGGGGAGCTGTTTTTT.

This clone was seen more than once but under ten times. The chain uses TRBV30 and TRBJ1-2; the D is unclear. The germline V gene has CDR1 GTSNPN and CDR2 SVGIG (reference sequence). Trimming took off 0 bases at V and 2 bases at J, with 4 bases between the two ends. CDR3 size: 12 residues. The CDR3 nucleotides are TGTGCCTGGAGTGTAACGAACTATGGCTACACCTTC. As protein: CAWSVTNYGYTF.

The V gene is TRBV29-1, the J gene TRBJ1-2, with TRBD1 matching over 9 bases. V trimming: 7 bases; J trimming: 2 bases; junction bases outside the gene matches: 5. The CDR3 runs 13 residues. Looked up from germline, CDR1 is SQVTM and CDR2 is ANQGSEA. CDR3 loop: CSAATGGNYGYTF. In DNA, the CDR3 is TGCAGCGCCGCGACAGGGGGAAACTATGGCTACACCTTC.

Written as DNA, the CDR3 is TGTGCCAGCAGCTTAGATAGCCAGTTTGCTGGCTACACCTTC. It codes for CASSLDSQFAGYTF. V gene TRBV7-9 combines with J gene TRBJ1-2; the D is unclear. Per germline, CDR1 SEHNR and CDR2 FQNEAQ (reference sequence). The CDR3 runs to 14 residues. Trimming removed 1 base at V and 7 bases at J, with 13 bases between. The whole variable domain, filled in from reference TRBV7-9 and TRBJ1-2, reads DTGVSQNPRHKITKRGQNVTFRCDPISEHNRLYWYRQTLGQGPEFLTYFQNEAQLEKSRLLSDRFSAERPKGSFSTLEIQRTEQGDSAMYLCASSLDSQFAGYTFGSGTRLTVV.

This sequence joins TRBV5-1 and TRBJ2-2; tentative D call: TRBD1 (5 bases). The CDR3 loop spans 14 amino acids. Germline CDR1 reads SGHRS; CDR2 reads YFSETQ. The germline V and J ends were trimmed by 0 bases and 6 bases, with 9 bases remaining between them. This CDR3 reads CASSLEQGSGELFF. The CDR3 region has the DNA TGCGCCAGCAGCTTGGAGCAGGGATCCGGGGAGCTGTTTTTT.

The V gene is TRBV5-8, the J gene TRBJ2-1, with no clear D. Trimming pared 0 bases from V and 9 bases from J, leaving 10 bases between. This CDR3 region has 13 residues. Germline CDR1 reads SGHTS; CDR2 reads YDEGEE. The CDR3 loop reads CASSLDGNGEQFF. The DNA for the CDR3 is TGTGCCAGCAGCTTGGATGGGAATGGTGAGCAGTTCTTC.

The chain employs TRBV7-2 and TRBJ2-7; TRBD1 is a possible D gene (5 bases). V lost 3 bases to trimming and J lost 6 bases, with 9 bases between them. The germline CDR1 and CDR2 sequences are SGHTA and FQGNSA. CDR3 length equals 12 residues. This chain's CDR3 is CASSFAGSEQYF. DNA for the CDR3: TGTGCCAGCAGCTTTGCAGGGTCCGAGCAGTACTTC.

There are a few counts of this clone. The chain uses TRBV30 and TRBJ1-6, with TRBD1 as a possible D gene (6 bases). Germline V lookup: CDR1 GTSNPN, CDR2 SVGIG (reference sequence). Trimming pared 7 bases from V and 8 bases from J, leaving 15 bases between. The CDR3 is 13 residues long. The chain's CDR3 is CASSGYRDSPLHF. CDR3 DNA: TGTGCCTCTTCCGGGTACAGGGATTCACCCCTCCACTTT.

V and J are TRBV30 and TRBJ2-1; TRBD2 agrees at 7 bases. Per germline, CDR1 GTSNPN and CDR2 SVGIG (reference sequence). CDR3 length equals 14 residues. Trimming took 4 bases from V and 2 from J; bases not matched to a gene: 5. The CDR3 nucleotides are TGTGCCTGGATCCGAGCGGGGCCCTACAATGAGCAGTTCTTC. This encodes CAWIRAGPYNEQFF.

This clone was found a few times. This chain connects TRBV11-2 to TRBJ1-4; weak D call: TRBD1 (5 bases). The CDR3 covers 14 residues. V dropped 4 bases and J dropped 6 bases, with 12 bases sitting between them. Germline CDR1 and CDR2: SGHAT and FQNNGV. The DNA for the CDR3 is TGTGCCAGCAGCTCGACAGAAGGTGATGAAAAACTGTTTTTT. The encoded protein is CASSSTEGDEKLFF.

V and J are TRBV5-1 and TRBJ2-3; no firm D call. The CDR3 contains 12 residues. The V end lost 4 bases, the J end lost 2 bases, and 5 bases lay between the germline ends. Germline V gene data show CDR1 as SGHRS and CDR2 as YFSETQ. This chain's CDR3 is CASSINTDTQYF. The CDR3 coding sequence is TGCGCCAGCAGCATAAACACAGATACGCAGTATTTT. Full variable domain (missing parts from reference TRBV5-1 and TRBJ2-3): KAGVTQTPRYLIKTRGQQVTLSCSPISGHRSVSWYQQTPGQGLQFLFEYFSETQRNKGNFPGRFSGRQFSNSRSEMNVSTLELGDSALYLCASSINTDTQYFGPGTRLTVL.

V gene TRBV30 combines with J gene TRBJ2-7, with 7 bases that match TRBD2. Germline V CDR1 and CDR2: GTSNPN, SVGIG (reference sequence). The CDR3 runs 13 residues. J was trimmed by 2 bases and V by 5 bases; bases with no gene match: 6. The CDR3 loop reads CAWAGGGAYEQYF. CDR3 nucleotide sequence: TGTGCCTGGGCGGGCGGGGGAGCCTACGAGCAGTACTTC.

This clone was detected only once. This sequence joins TRBV7-3 and TRBJ1-5, with no clear D. The germline V gene has CDR1 SGHTA and CDR2 FQGTGA. The ends were cut back, 5 bases at V and 6 bases at J, with 14 bases in the middle. This CDR3 has 14 amino acids. The DNA of the CDR3 is TGTGCCAGCAGCCCAATGGGGTGGGGTCAGCCCCAGCATTTT. It specifies CASSPMGWGQPQHF.

The rearrangement joins TRBV30 to TRBJ1-4, with a possible D match to TRBD1 (5 bases). This CDR3 comprises 15 residues. Germline assignment: CDR1 GTSNPN and CDR2 SVGIG (reference sequence). V lost 0 bases, J lost 5 bases, and 13 bases lay in between. This chain's CDR3 is CAWSVSGTTNEKLFF. CDR3 nucleotide sequence: TGTGCCTGGAGTGTAAGCGGGACTACGAATGAAAAACTGTTTTTT.

CDR3 loop: CASREGGRETQYF. CDR3 bases: TGTGCCAGTAGGGAGGGAGGACGAGAGACCCAGTACTTC. The chain is built from TRBV19 and TRBJ2-5; D is possibly TRBD2 (6 bases). In germline, CDR1 is LNHDA, CDR2 SQIVND (reference sequence). The CDR3 covers 13 residues. Trimming cost V 6 bases and J 4 bases, with 12 bases left between them.

The sample holds a few counts of this clone. The J gene is TRBJ2-1, the V gene TRBV11-2; 9 bases align to TRBD2. CDR1 and CDR2 (germline): SGHAT, FQNNGV. The ends lost 7 bases at V and 13 bases at J; junction bases unmatched: 17. The CDR3 is 15 residues long. For the CDR3, the DNA is TGTGCCAGCACCCCTCCCCTATCTAGCGGGGTAGCTCAGTTCTTC. It yields the protein CASTPPLSSGVAQFF.

This rearrangement joins TRBV21-1 to TRBJ2-3; the table's TRBD1 call for D was not verified on the DNA. TRBV21-1 is a recognized pseudogene. The CDR3 totals 17 residues. As DNA, the CDR3 is TGTGCCAGCAGCAAAGTAAGAGACAGGGTCATCGCAGATACGCAGTATTTT. Translating gives CASSKVRDRVIADTQYF.

This chain connects TRBV4-1 to TRBJ1-2, with TRBD1 as a possible D gene (5 bases). The CDR3 sequence is 15 residues long. Trimming pared 2 bases from V and 4 bases from J, leaving 14 bases between. Germline loops: CDR1 MGHRA, CDR2 YSYEKL. The DNA of the CDR3 is TGCGCCAGCAGCCAATCCGGGACCCCACTCTATGGCTACACCTTC. It translates to CASSQSGTPLYGYTF.

V gene TRBV29-1 combines with J gene TRBJ1-2, with a possible D match to TRBD1 (5 bases). The CDR3 has 15 amino acids. Trimming left V 0 bases short and J 5 bases short, with 16 bases between. Germline V CDR1 and CDR2: SQVTM, ANQGSEA. CDR3: CSVEELPWDVYGYTF. The DNA for the CDR3 is TGCAGCGTTGAAGAACTGCCGTGGGACGTTTATGGCTACACCTTC.

V gene TRBV2 combines with J gene TRBJ2-1, with a weak D call TRBD1 (6 bases). CDR3 length: 15 amino acids. The germline V gene has CDR1 SNHLY and CDR2 FYNNEI. Trimming stripped 5 bases from V and 1 base from J, with 12 bases between. The CDR3 nucleotides are TGTGCCAGCAGTCTACAGGGTCAGTCCTACAATGAGCAGTTCTTC. This codes for CASSLQGQSYNEQFF.

There are a few counts of this clone. The genes are TRBV29-1 and TRBJ2-1; 7 bases are shared with TRBD1. The CDR3 loop spans 13 amino acids. The V segment lost 5 bases and the J segment 4 bases; nucleotides outside the gene matches: 5. Germline CDR1 and CDR2: SQVTM and ANQGSEA. CDR3 in DNA: TGCAGCGTTATCGGGACAGTTTACAATGAGCAGTTCTTC. It yields the protein CSVIGTVYNEQFF.

The chain employs TRBV6-5 and TRBJ2-5; the D gene could be TRBD1 or TRBD2 (5 bases each). Germline V gene lookup returns CDR1 MNHEY and CDR2 SVGAGI. V dropped 7 bases and J dropped 5 bases, with 14 bases sitting between them. This CDR3 region has 13 residues. The CDR3 DNA follows: TGTGCCAGCACACGGCCCGGGACGGAGACCCAGTACTTC. It translates to CASTRPGTETQYF.

This clone was observed a single time. This sequence joins TRBV29-1 and TRBJ2-6; a possible D gene is TRBD1 (6 bases). Trimming stripped 4 bases from V and 0 bases from J, with 10 bases between. The germline V gene has CDR1 SQVTM and CDR2 ANQGSEA. The CDR3 length is 15 residues. CDR3 protein: CSVGTARSGANVLTF. In nucleotides, the CDR3 is TGCAGCGTTGGGACAGCCCGCTCTGGGGCCAACGTCCTGACTTTC.

This sequence joins TRBV27 and TRBJ1-4; D perhaps matches TRBD1 (5 bases). Germline V gene lookup returns CDR1 MNHEY and CDR2 SMNVEV (reference sequence). This CDR3 region has 14 residues. Trimming cost V 5 bases and J 5 bases, with 12 bases left between them. CDR3 in DNA: TGTGCCAGCAGTCGGAGGGGCCTGAATGAAAAACTGTTTTTT. This sequence encodes CASSRRGLNEKLFF.

The rearrangement links TRBV5-1 to TRBJ1-1; maybe TRBD1 (5 bases). V lost 4 bases and J 7 bases, leaving 17 bases between the germline ends. Germline-derived CDR1 and CDR2 are SGHRS and YFSETQ. CDR3 length equals 14 residues. CDR3 nucleotide sequence: TGCGCCAGCAGCCACGGGGCCCGTGGGGTTGAAGCTTTCTTT. The encoded protein is CASSHGARGVEAFF.

The V and J genes are TRBV6-5 and TRBJ2-7; D is ambiguous. CDR1 is MNHEY, CDR2 SVGAGI, per germline. The V and J ends lost 2 bases and 4 bases respectively, with 15 bases between them. The CDR3 has 15 residues. In nucleotides, the CDR3 is TGTGCCAGCAGTTACACTTCCTCAAGTGGATACGAGCAGTACTTC. This translates into CASSYTSSSGYEQYF.